Listed below are T cell receptor beta chains from one sample, sequenced in a study of cytomegalovirus exposure and HLA in healthy donors. The assay was immunoSEQ multiplex PCR, and TCRdb's table has in-frame clones only and misses some. This sample has roughly 150,000 clones, with approximately 88% found just once. Sequencing input: PBMCs. The receptor source for this set is a boy aged 2 to 10 in good health and CMV-seronegative. The CDR3 runs from the conserved cysteine through the conserved F or W. The D gene is left open where the match is weak. Not all rows give a size; the values are once, few, many and, for expanded clones, a class.

abundance: -; j_gene: TRBJ1-1; v_gene: TRBV5-1; d_gene: -; CDR3aa: CASSLEGGHSNTEAFF; CDR3nt: TGCGCCAGCAGCTTGGAAGGTGGGCACTCGAACACTGAAGCTTTCTTT
abundance: -; j_gene: TRBJ2-1; v_gene: TRBV6-5; d_gene: TRBD2; CDR3aa: CASSGSGGLHNEQFF; CDR3nt: TGTGCCAGCAGTGGGAGCGGGGGGCTACACAATGAGCAGTTCTTC
abundance: -; j_gene: TRBJ1-5; v_gene: TRBV2; d_gene: TRBD1; CDR3aa: CASSLRQGGNQPQHF; CDR3nt: TGTGCCAGCAGTCTACGACAGGGGGGAAATCAGCCCCAGCATTTT
abundance: -; j_gene: TRBJ2-3; v_gene: TRBV19; d_gene: TRBD2; CDR3aa: CASRGILAGRTDTQYF; CDR3nt: TGTGCCAGTAGGGGCATCCTAGCGGGACGCACAGATACGCAGTATTTT
abundance: -; j_gene: TRBJ2-7; v_gene: TRBV9; d_gene: TRBD2; CDR3aa: CASSSTPGGTSGRGLYEQYF; CDR3nt: TGTGCCAGCAGCTCTACTCCCGGTGGGACTAGCGGGAGGGGCCTCTACGAGCAGTACTTC
abundance: -; j_gene: TRBJ2-3; v_gene: TRBV14; d_gene: -; CDR3aa: CASSPRQIIRVTDTQYF; CDR3nt: TGTGCCAGCAGCCCACGACAGATAATAAGGGTCACAGATACGCAGTATTTT
abundance: -; j_gene: TRBJ2-6; v_gene: TRBV9; d_gene: -; CDR3aa: CASSPRGSLQGYSGANVLTF; CDR3nt: TGTGCCAGCAGCCCCCGTGGGTCCCTTCAGGGGTACTCTGGGGCCAACGTCCTGACTTTC
abundance: -; j_gene: TRBJ1-1; v_gene: TRBV15; d_gene: TRBD1; CDR3aa: CATSGQGGGNTEAFF; CDR3nt: TGTGCCACCAGCGGACAGGGGGGTGGGAACACTGAAGCTTTCTTT
abundance: -; j_gene: TRBJ2-3; v_gene: TRBV19; d_gene: -; CDR3aa: CASRDSRSTDTQYF; CDR3nt: TGTGCCAGTAGAGACAGTCGTAGCACAGATACGCAGTATTTT
abundance: -; j_gene: TRBJ1-1; v_gene: TRBV30; d_gene: TRBD1; CDR3aa: CAWSFGGGAQAFF; CDR3nt: TGTGCCTGGAGTTTTGGAGGGGGCGCCCAGGCTTTCTTT
abundance: few; j_gene: TRBJ2-7; v_gene: TRBV7-6; d_gene: -; CDR3aa: CASSSGLFSYEQYF; CDR3nt: TGTGCCAGCAGCTCCGGACTTTTCTCCTACGAGCAGTACTTC
abundance: once; j_gene: TRBJ1-3; v_gene: TRBV7-2; d_gene: TRBD1; CDR3aa: CASSRRQGIAGNTIYF; CDR3nt: TGTGCCAGCAGCCGACGACAGGGAATCGCTGGAAACACCATATATTTT
abundance: -; j_gene: TRBJ2-1; v_gene: TRBV19; d_gene: TRBD2; CDR3aa: CASSIAPSSGLAYNEQFF; CDR3nt: TGTGCCAGTAGTATAGCCCCCTCTAGCGGTCTCGCCTACAATGAGCAGTTCTTC
abundance: -; j_gene: TRBJ2-5; v_gene: TRBV7-8; d_gene: TRBD2; CDR3aa: CASSLESRSRTSREETQYF; CDR3nt: TGTGCCAGCAGCTTAGAATCCCGTTCAAGGACTAGCAGGGAAGAGACCCAGTACTTC
abundance: -; j_gene: TRBJ1-2; v_gene: TRBV28; d_gene: TRBD1; CDR3aa: CASSLPGTGALNGYTF; CDR3nt: TGTGCCAGCAGTCTCCCCGGGACAGGAGCCTTGAATGGCTACACCTTC
abundance: -; j_gene: TRBJ1-3; v_gene: TRBV12-5; d_gene: -; CDR3aa: CASGWRGGDTIYF; CDR3nt: TGTGCTAGTGGATGGAGGGGAGGGGACACCATATATTTT